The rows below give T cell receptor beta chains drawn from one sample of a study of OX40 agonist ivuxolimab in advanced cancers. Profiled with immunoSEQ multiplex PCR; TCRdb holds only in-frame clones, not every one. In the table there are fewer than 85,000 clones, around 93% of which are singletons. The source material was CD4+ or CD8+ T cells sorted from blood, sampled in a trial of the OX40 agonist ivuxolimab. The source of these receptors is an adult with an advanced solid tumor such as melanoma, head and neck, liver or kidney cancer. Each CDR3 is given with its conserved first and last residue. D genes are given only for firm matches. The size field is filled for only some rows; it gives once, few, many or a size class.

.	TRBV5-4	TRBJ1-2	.	CASSGSRDYGYTF	TGTGCCAGCAGCGGGAGCCGGGACTATGGCTACACCTTC
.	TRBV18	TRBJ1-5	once	CASSPNTLAGNSYQPQHF	TGTGCCAGCTCACCAAATACCCTAGCGGGAAACTCTTATCAGCCCCAGCATTTT
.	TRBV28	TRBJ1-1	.	CASTGRPQRSEAFF	TGTGCCAGCACAGGGCGCCCTCAGAGGTCTGAAGCTTTCTTT
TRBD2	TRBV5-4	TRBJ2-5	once	CASSLSLREIETQYF	TGTGCCAGCAGCTTGAGCTTGCGGGAGATTGAGACCCAGTACTTC
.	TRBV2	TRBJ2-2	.	CASRMLLKNTGELFF	TGTGCCAGCAGGATGCTCCTCAAGAACACCGGGGAGCTGTTTTTT
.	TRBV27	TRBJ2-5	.	CASSFERGSETQYF	TGTGCCAGCAGTTTTGAGAGAGGGTCGGAGACCCAGTACTTC
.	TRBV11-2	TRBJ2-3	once	CASSSTGYFGGTDTQYF	TGTGCCAGCAGCTCAACAGGGTACTTTGGGGGCACAGATACGCAGTATTTT
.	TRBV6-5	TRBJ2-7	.	CASSSALEQYF	TGTGCCAGCAGCAGCGCCCTCGAGCAGTACTTC
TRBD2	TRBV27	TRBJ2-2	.	CASSHRTSGSPGELFF	TGTGCCAGCAGCCACCGGACTAGCGGGAGTCCCGGGGAGCTGTTTTTT
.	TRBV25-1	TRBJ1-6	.	CASSQFGWKNSPLHF	TGTGCCAGCAGTCAGTTCGGTTGGAAGAATTCACCCCTCCACTTT
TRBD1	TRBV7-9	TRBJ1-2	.	CASSFADRGHHGYTF	TGTGCCAGCAGCTTCGCGGACAGGGGGCACCATGGCTACACCTTC
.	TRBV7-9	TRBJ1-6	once	CASGRRQTNSPLHF	TGTGCCAGCGGAAGACGGCAAACCAATTCACCCCTCCACTTT
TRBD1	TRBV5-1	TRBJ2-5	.	CASSPRQGVRETQYF	TGCGCCAGCAGCCCCCGACAGGGAGTTAGGGAGACCCAGTACTTC
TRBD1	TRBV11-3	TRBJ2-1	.	CASSSPPGTGLSSYNEQFF	TGTGCCAGCAGCTCCCCTCCCGGGACAGGACTAAGCTCCTACAATGAGCAGTTCTTC
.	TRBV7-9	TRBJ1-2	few	CASSLVGGSYGYTF	TGTGCCAGCAGCTTAGTCGGGGGAAGCTATGGCTACACCTTC
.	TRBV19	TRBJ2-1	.	CATETGWNVAGYNEQFF	TGTGCCACCGAGACAGGGTGGAACGTGGCGGGATACAATGAGCAGTTCTTC
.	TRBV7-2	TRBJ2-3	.	CASGETDTQYF	TGTGCCAGCGGGGAGACAGATACGCAGTATTTT
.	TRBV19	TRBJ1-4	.	CASSGLANEKLFF	TGTGCCAGTTCAGGGCTAGCTAATGAAAAACTGTTTTTT